The 8 T cell receptor beta chains listed next were all sequenced from one sample in a study of T cell responses to AZD1222 COVID-19 vaccine. The table came from immunoSEQ multiplex PCR; TCRdb's copy has only in-frame clones and leaves some out. The sample includes about 110,000 clones, roughly nine tenths seen only once; the top ten take approximately 3%. The sequenced sample was peripheral blood, obtained on day 0 of MenACWY control vaccination. All receptors derive from an adult in good health.

The chain has TRBV4-1 and TRBJ2-7, with D perhaps being TRBD1 or TRBD2 (5 bases each). CDR3 length: 15 amino acids. The germline gives CDR1 MGHRA, CDR2 YSYEKL. V was pared by 1 base and J by 4 bases, with 14 bases between. For the CDR3, the DNA is TGCGCCAGCAGCCAAGTACCGGGGACCCAGTACGAGCAGTACTTC. Encoded protein: CASSQVPGTQYEQYF.

V gene TRBV7-8 combines with J gene TRBJ1-1; no definite D call. Trimming removed 2 bases from V and 0 bases from J, with 10 bases in between. The CDR3 consists of 15 residues. The germline V gene encodes CDR1 SGHVS and CDR2 FQNEAQ. Here the CDR3 DNA reads TGTGCCAGCAGCTTATGGGGTAGGGTGAACACTGAAGCTTTCTTT. Its translation is CASSLWGRVNTEAFF.

This clone was recorded a few times. V is TRBV19 and J is TRBJ1-4; D remains unclear. This CDR3 has 16 residues. Germline V gene sequence: CDR1 LNHDA, CDR2 SQIVND (reference sequence). Trimming removed 1 base from V and 11 bases from J, with 20 bases in between. The CDR3 protein is CASSIALFGGAWKLFF. The CDR3 nucleotides are TGTGCCAGTAGTATAGCCCTATTCGGCGGAGCATGGAAACTGTTTTTT.

This chain links TRBV19 with TRBJ1-5; D is unclear. V was shortened by 6 bases and J by 4 bases, with 10 bases between the two germline ends. The V gene's germline CDR1 is LNHDA and CDR2 SQIVND (reference sequence). CDR3 length equals 13 residues. CDR3: CASRKGGNQPQHF. The CDR3 region has the DNA TGTGCCAGTAGAAAGGGAGGGAATCAGCCCCAGCATTTT.

The table lists this clone with a few counts. V is TRBV9 and J is TRBJ2-5, with TRBD2 matching 8 bases. This CDR3 has 15 amino acids. V gave up 0 bases and J gave up 3 bases; unmatched junction bases: 4. CDR1 and CDR2 from the germline V gene are SGDLS and YYNGEE. Here the CDR3 DNA reads TGTGCCAGCAGCGTAGCCGGGGGACTAGAAGAGACCCAGTACTTC. Translation gives CASSVAGGLEETQYF.

The chain carries TRBV7-9 and TRBJ2-7; TRBD2 agrees at 7 bases. The CDR3 totals 13 residues. From germline, CDR1 is SEHNR and CDR2 FQNEAQ (reference sequence). The trim removed 5 bases at V and 7 bases at J, leaving 8 bases unmatched. The CDR3 loop is CASSRGEGREQYF. Written as DNA, the CDR3 is TGTGCCAGCAGCCGAGGGGAGGGTCGGGAGCAGTACTTC.

The sample holds a few counts of this clone. The chain has TRBV9 and TRBJ2-7, with 9 nucleotides matching TRBD1. The germline V gene encodes CDR1 SGDLS and CDR2 YYNGEE. V lost 0 bases, J lost 4 bases, and 5 bases stayed unmatched. The CDR3 extends over 15 amino acids. The CDR3 region is CASSVGDRDRYEQYF. The CDR3 DNA reads TGTGCCAGCAGCGTAGGGGACAGGGATCGGTACGAGCAGTACTTC.

The chain joins TRBV10-3 to TRBJ1-2; D not resolved. CDR1 and CDR2 (germline): ENHRY, SYGVKD. The CDR3 is 12 residues long. V gave up 0 bases and J gave up 5 bases, with 4 bases separating them. The CDR3 DNA follows: TGTGCCATCAGTGAGTCTGGATATGGCTACACCTTC. It translates to CAISESGYGYTF.